This TCR beta chain was sequenced in a study of T cell responses to AZD1222 COVID-19 vaccine. Findings and caveats of the study: Clonal diversity was possibly underestimated, and white British individuals and females predominated among donors. Breadth and depth of Spike-specific TCRs rose after two AZD1222 doses. After the peak T cell response, and only then, were repertoires sampled.

Germline loops: CDR1 LNHNV, CDR2 YYDKDF (reference sequence). The V gene end was trimmed by 3 bases and the J gene end by 7 bases; junction bases not matched to a gene: 10. The CDR3 has 15 amino acids. Concerning this clone: The antigen is undetermined.

This table comes from immunoSEQ multiplex PCR, and its TCRdb copy is limited to in-frame clones, with some not included. The sample records 56,000 or so clones, approximately 80% being singletons. The TCR originated in an adult who received the AZD1222 COVID-19 vaccine. V gene TRBV15 combines with J gene TRBJ1-2; 8 nucleotides line up with TRBD1. The source was peripheral blood, collected 28 days after the second AZD1222 dose. CDR3 protein: CATSRDTTGAGGYTF. CDR3 coding DNA: TGTGCCACCAGCAGGGATACGACAGGGGCGGGTGGCTACACCTTC.